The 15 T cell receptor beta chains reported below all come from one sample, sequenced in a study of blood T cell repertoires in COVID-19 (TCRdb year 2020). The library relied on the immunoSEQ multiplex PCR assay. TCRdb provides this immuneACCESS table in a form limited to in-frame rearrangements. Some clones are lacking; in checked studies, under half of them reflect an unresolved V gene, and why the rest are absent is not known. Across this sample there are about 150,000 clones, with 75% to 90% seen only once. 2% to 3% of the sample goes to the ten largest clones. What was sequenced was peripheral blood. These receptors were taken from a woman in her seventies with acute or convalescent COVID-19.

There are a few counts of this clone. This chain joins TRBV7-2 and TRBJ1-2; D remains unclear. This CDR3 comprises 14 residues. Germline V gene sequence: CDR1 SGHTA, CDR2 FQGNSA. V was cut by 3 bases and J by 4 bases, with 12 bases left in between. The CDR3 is CASSFSRTIYGYTF. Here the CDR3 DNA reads TGTGCCAGCAGCTTTTCGAGAACTATCTATGGCTACACCTTC. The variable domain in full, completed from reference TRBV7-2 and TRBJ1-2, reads GAGVSQSPSNKVTEKGKDVELRCDPISGHTALYWYRQSLGQGLEFLIYFQGNSAPDKSGLPSDRFSAERTGGSVSTLTIQRTQQEDSAVYLCASSFSRTIYGYTFGSGTRLTVV.

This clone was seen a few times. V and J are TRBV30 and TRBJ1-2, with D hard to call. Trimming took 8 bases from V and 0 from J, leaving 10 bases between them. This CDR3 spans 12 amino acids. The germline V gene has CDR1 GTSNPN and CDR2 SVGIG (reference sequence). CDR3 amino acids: CARQYSNYGYTF. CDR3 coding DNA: TGTGCCCGCCAATACTCTAACTATGGCTACACCTTC.

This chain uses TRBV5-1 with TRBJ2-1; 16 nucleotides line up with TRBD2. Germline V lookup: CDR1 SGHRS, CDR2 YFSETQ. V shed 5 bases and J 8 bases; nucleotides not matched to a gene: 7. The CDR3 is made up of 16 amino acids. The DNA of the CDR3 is TGCGCCAGCAGGGGACTAGCGGGGGGGCGCGGTGATGAGCAGTTCTTC. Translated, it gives CASRGLAGGRGDEQFF.

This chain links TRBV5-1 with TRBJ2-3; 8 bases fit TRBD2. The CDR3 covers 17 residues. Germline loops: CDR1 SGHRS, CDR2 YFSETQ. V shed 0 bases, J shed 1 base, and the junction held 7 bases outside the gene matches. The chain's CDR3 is CASSLGRTAGGTDTQYF. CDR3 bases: TGCGCCAGCAGCTTGGGGCGGACAGCGGGGGGCACAGATACGCAGTATTTT.

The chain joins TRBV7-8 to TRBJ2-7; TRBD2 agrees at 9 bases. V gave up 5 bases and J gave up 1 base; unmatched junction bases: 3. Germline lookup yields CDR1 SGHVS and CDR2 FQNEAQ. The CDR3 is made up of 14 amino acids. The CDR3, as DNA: TGTGCCAGCAGCCTGCTAGCGGGGTCCTACGAGCAGTACTTC. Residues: CASSLLAGSYEQYF.

The CDR3 DNA sequence: TGCGCCAGCAGTCTCCATGGGACAGGTGGTCAGCCCCAGCATTTT. Its protein is CASSLHGTGGQPQHF. The genes are TRBV4-3 and TRBJ1-5; the match to TRBD1 covers 8 bases. This CDR3 is 15 amino acids long. Germline CDR1 is LGHNA and CDR2 is YSLEER. Unmatched junction bases numbered 10, after V lost 6 bases and J lost 6 bases.

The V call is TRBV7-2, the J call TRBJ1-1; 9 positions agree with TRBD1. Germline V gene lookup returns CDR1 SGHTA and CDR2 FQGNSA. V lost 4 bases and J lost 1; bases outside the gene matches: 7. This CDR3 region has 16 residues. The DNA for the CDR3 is TGTGCCAGCAGCTCGCGGACAGGGGCCACGAACACTGAAGCTTTCTTT. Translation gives CASSSRTGATNTEAFF.

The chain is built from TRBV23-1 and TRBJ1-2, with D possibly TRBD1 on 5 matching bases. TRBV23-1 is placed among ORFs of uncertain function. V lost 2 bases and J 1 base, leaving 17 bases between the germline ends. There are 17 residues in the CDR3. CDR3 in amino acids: CASSQRPPRGVNYGYTF. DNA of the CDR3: TGCGCCAGCAGTCAACGACCCCCACGGGGGGTTAACTATGGCTACACCTTC.

The CDR3 region is CASSRTSSQETQYF. The CDR3 nucleotides are TGTGCCAGCAGCCGGACTAGCAGTCAAGAGACCCAGTACTTC. The rearrangement uses TRBV11-2 and TRBJ2-5; 8 positions agree with TRBD2. J was trimmed by 2 bases and V by 5 bases; bases with no gene match: 4. The germline CDR1 and CDR2 sequences are SGHAT and FQNNGV. The CDR3 extends over 14 amino acids.

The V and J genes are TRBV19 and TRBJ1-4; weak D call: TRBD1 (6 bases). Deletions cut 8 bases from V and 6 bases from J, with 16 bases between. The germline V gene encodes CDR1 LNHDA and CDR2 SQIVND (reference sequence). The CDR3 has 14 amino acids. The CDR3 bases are TGTGCCAGTCGACGGGCAGGGGCTGATGAAAAACTGTTTTTT. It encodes CASRRAGADEKLFF.

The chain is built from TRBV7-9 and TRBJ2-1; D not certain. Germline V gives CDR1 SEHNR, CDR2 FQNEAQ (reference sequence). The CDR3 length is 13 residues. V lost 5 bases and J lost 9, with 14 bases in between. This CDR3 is CASSTHGGGEQFF. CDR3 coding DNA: TGTGCCAGCAGCACCCATGGTGGCGGTGAGCAGTTCTTC.

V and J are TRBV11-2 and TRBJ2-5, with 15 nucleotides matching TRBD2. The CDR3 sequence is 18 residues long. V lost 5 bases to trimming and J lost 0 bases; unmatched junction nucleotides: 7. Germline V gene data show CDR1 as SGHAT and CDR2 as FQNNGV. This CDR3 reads CASSRWTSGGGYQETQYF. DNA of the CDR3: TGTGCCAGCAGCCGATGGACTAGCGGGGGGGGGTACCAAGAGACCCAGTACTTC.

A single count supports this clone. CDR3 residues: CASSQVAGDSYEQYF. The CDR3 DNA is TGCGCCAGCAGCCAAGTCGCAGGGGATTCCTACGAGCAGTACTTC. J is TRBJ2-7 and V is TRBV4-1; D may be TRBD1 (6 bases). Trimming took 1 base from V and 1 from J, leaving 11 bases between them. Looked up from germline, CDR1 is MGHRA and CDR2 is YSYEKL. This CDR3 region has 15 residues.

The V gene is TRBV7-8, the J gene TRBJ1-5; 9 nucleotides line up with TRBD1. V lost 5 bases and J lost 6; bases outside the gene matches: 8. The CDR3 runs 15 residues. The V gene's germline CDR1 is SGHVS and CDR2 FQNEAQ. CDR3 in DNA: TGTGCCAGCAGCCGAGACAGGGGGGAGAGTCAGCCCCAGCATTTT. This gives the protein CASSRDRGESQPQHF.

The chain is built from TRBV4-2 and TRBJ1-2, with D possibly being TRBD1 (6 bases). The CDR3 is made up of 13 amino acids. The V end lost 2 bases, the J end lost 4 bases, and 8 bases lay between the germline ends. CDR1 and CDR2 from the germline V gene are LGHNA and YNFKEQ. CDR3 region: CASSQRGGYGYTF. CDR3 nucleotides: TGTGCCAGCAGCCAAAGGGGGGGCTATGGCTACACCTTC.